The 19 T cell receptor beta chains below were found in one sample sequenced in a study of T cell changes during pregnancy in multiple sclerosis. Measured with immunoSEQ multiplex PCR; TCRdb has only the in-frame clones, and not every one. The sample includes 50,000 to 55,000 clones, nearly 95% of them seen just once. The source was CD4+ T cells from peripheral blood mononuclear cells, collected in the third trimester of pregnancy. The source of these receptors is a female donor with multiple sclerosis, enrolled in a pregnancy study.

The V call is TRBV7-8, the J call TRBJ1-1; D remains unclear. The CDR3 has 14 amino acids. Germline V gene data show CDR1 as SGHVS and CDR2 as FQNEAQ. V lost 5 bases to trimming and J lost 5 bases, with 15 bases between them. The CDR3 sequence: CASSPNILETEAFF. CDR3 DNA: TGTGCCAGCAGCCCAAATATTCTAGAGACTGAAGCTTTCTTT. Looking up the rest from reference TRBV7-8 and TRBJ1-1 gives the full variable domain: GAGVSQSPRYKVAKRGQDVALRCDPISGHVSLFWYQQALGQGPEFLTYFQNEAQLDKSGLPSDRFFAERPEGSVSTLKIQRTQQEDSAVYLCASSPNILETEAFFGQGTRLTVV.

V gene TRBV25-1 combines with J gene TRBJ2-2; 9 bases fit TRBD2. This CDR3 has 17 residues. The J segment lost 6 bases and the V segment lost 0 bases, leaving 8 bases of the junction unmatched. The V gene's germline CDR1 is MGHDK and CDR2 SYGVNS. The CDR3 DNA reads TGTGCCAGCAGTGAATACCGTAGCGGGGGACCCGCCGGGGAGCTGTTTTTT. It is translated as CASSEYRSGGPAGELFF.

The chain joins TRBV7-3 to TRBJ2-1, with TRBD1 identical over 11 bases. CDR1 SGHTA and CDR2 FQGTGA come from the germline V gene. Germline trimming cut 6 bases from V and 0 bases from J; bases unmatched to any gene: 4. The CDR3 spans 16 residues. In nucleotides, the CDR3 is TGTGCCAGCAGAGATGGGACAGGGGGCTCCTACAATGAGCAGTTCTTC. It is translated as CASRDGTGGSYNEQFF.

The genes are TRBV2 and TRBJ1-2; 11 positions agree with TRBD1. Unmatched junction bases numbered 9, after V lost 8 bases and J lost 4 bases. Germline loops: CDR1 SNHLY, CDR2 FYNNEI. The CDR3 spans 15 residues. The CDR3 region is CASGRDRGIVYGYTF. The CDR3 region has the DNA TGTGCCAGCGGAAGGGACAGGGGGATCGTCTATGGCTACACCTTC.

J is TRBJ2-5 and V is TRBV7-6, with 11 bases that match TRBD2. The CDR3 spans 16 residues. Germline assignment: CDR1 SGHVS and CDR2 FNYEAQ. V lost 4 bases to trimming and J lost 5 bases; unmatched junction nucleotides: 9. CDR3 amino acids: CASSYRPTSGEETQYF. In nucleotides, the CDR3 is TGTGCCAGCAGCTACCGACCGACTAGCGGGGAGGAGACCCAGTACTTC. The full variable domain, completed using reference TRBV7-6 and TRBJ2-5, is GAGVSQSPRYKVTKRGQDVALRCDPISGHVSLYWYRQALGQGPEFLTYFNYEAQQDKSGLPNDRFSAERPEGSISTLTIQRTEQRDSAMYRCASSYRPTSGEETQYFGPGTRLLVL.

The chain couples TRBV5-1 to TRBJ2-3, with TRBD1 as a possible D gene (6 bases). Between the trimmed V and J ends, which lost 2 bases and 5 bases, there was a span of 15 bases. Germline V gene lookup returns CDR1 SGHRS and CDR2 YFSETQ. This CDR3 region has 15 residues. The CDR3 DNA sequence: TGCGCCAGCAGCTTTACGGGACAAGGCATAGATACGCAGTATTTT. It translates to CASSFTGQGIDTQYF.

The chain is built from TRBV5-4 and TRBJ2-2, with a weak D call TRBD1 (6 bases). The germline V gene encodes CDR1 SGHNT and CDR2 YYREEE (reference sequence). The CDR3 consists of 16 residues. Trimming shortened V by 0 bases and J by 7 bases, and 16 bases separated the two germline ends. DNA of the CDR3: TGTGCCAGCAGCTTGGGCGACAGGCCGTTGGGCGGGGAGCTGTTTTTT. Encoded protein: CASSLGDRPLGGELFF. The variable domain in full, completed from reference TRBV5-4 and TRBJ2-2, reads ETGVTQSPTHLIKTRGQQVTLRCSSQSGHNTVSWYQQALGQGPQFIFQYYREEENGRGNFPPRFSGLQFPNYSSELNVNALELDDSALYLCASSLGDRPLGGELFFGEGSRLTVL.

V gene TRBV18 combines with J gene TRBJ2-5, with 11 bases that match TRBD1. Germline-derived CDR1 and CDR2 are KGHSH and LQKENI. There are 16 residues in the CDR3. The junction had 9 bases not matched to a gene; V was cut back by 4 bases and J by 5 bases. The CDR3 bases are TGTGCCAGCTCACAACGGACAGGGGGCATCATGGAGACCCAGTACTTC. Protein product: CASSQRTGGIMETQYF.

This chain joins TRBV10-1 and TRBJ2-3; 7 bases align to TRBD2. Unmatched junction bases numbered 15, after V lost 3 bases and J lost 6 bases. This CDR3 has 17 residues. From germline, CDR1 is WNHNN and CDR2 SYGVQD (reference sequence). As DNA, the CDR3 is TGCGCCAGCAGTGACCCCCAGGGACTACGGGGAGGTGATACGCAGTATTTT. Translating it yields CASSDPQGLRGGDTQYF.

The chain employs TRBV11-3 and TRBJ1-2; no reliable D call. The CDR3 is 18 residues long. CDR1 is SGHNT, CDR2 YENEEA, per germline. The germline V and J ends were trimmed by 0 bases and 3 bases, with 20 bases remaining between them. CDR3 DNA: TGTGCCAGCAGCTTAGAATCGGTCGATCGAGCCAGGCACTATGGCTACACCTTC. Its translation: CASSLESVDRARHYGYTF.

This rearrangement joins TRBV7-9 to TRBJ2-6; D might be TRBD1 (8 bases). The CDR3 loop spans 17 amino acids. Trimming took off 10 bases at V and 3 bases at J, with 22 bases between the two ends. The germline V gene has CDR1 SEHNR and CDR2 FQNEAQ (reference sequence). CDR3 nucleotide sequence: TGTGCCACTGGGGGGGACAGGTCAGCATATGGGGCCAACGTCCTGACTTTC. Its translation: CATGGDRSAYGANVLTF.

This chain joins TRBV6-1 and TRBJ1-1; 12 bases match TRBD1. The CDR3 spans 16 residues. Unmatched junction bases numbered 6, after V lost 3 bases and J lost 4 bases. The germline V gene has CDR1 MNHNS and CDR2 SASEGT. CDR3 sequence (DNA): TGTGCCAGCAGTGACCCTGGGGACAGGGGGCTCACTGAAGCTTTCTTT. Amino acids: CASSDPGDRGLTEAFF.

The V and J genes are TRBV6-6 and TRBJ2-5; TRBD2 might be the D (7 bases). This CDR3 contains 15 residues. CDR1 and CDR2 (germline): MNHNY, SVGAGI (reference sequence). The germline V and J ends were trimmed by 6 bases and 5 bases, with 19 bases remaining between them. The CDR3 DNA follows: TGTGCCAGCAGAGGGGGGGAGTCAGGGGTTGAGACCCAGTACTTC. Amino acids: CASRGGESGVETQYF.

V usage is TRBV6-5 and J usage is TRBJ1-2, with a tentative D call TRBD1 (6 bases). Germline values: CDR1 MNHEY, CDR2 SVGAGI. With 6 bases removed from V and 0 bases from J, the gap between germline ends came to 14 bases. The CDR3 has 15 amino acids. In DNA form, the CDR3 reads TGTGCCAGCAGGAGACAGGAGCTCTCTAACTATGGCTACACCTTC. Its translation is CASRRQELSNYGYTF.

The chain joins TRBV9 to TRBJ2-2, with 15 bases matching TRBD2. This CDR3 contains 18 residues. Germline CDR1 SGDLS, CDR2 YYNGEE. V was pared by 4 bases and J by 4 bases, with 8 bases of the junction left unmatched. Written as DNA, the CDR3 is TGTGCCAGCAGCTCTCGGACTAGCGGGGGGGCGGGCACCGGGGAGCTGTTTTTT. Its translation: CASSSRTSGGAGTGELFF. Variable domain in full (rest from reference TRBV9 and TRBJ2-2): DSGVTQTPKHLITATGQRVTLRCSPRSGDLSVYWYQQSLDQGLQFLIQYYNGEERAKGNILERFSAQQFPDLHSELNLSSLELGDSALYFCASSSRTSGGAGTGELFFGEGSRLTVL.

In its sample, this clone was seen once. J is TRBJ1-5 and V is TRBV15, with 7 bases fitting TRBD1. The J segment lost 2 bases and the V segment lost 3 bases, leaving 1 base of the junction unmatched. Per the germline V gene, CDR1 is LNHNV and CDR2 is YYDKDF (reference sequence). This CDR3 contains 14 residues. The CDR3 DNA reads TGTGCCACCAGCAGCGGGACAGGCAATCAGCCCCAGCATTTT. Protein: CATSSGTGNQPQHF.

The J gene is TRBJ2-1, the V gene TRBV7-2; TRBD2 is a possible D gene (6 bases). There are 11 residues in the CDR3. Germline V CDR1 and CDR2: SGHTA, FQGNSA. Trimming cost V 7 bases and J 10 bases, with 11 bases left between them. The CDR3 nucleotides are TGTGCCAGCACCCCGGACTACGAGCAGTTCTTC. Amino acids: CASTPDYEQFF.

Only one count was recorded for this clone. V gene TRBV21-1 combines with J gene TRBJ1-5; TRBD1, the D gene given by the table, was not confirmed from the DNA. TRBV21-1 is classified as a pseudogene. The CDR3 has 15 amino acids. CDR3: CASSKADTSNQPQHF. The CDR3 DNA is TGTGCCAGCAGTAAAGCCGACACTAGCAATCAGCCCCAGCATTTT.

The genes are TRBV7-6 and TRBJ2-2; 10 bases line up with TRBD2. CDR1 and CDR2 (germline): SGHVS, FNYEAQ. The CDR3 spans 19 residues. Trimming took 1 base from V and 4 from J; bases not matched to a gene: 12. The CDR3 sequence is CASSLEPPAGGRTTGELFF. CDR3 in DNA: TGTGCCAGCAGCTTAGAACCCCCAGCGGGGGGGCGTACCACCGGGGAGCTGTTTTTT.